These 26 T cell receptor beta chains came from one sample sequenced in a study of blood T cell repertoires in COVID-19. Libraries were prepared by immunoSEQ multiplex PCR; TCRdb keeps only in-frame clonotypes and omits some of them. In the table there are about 68,000 clones, around 85% of which are singletons. Sequenced sample: peripheral blood. Every receptor here comes from a woman aged 55-75 years with acute or convalescent COVID-19.

This rearrangement joins TRBV7-3 to TRBJ2-1; 13 bases line up with TRBD2. With V trimmed by 3 bases and J by 10 bases, 6 bases remained unmatched. Germline CDR1 and CDR2: SGHTA and FQGTGA. The CDR3 is made up of 15 amino acids. The CDR3 sequence: CASSLGLAGLLEQFF. CDR3 nucleotides: TGTGCCAGCAGCTTGGGACTAGCGGGGCTCCTAGAGCAGTTCTTC.

This sequence joins TRBV6-5 and TRBJ2-7; D gene uncertain. CDR3 size: 13 residues. Germline V CDR1 and CDR2: MNHEY, SVGAGI. The V end lost 8 bases, the J end lost 4 bases, and 15 bases lay between the germline ends. As DNA, the CDR3 is TGTGCCAGCGGAGACTGGTCCCGATACGAGCAGTACTTC. This gives the protein CASGDWSRYEQYF.

The rearrangement joins TRBV5-1 to TRBJ1-1; 9 positions match TRBD1. Germline loops: CDR1 SGHRS, CDR2 YFSETQ. The CDR3 length is 17 residues. The V segment lost 6 bases and the J segment 5 bases; nucleotides outside the gene matches: 17. The CDR3 here is CASNQNPRTGVGTEAFF. CDR3 DNA sequence: TGCGCCAGCAACCAAAACCCACGGACAGGGGTTGGTACTGAAGCTTTCTTT.

The chain recombines TRBV19 with TRBJ1-6, with D possibly being TRBD1 (6 bases). This CDR3 is 15 amino acids long. Germline CDR1 LNHDA, CDR2 SQIVND (reference sequence). The ends were cut back, 1 base at V and 5 bases at J, with 9 bases in the middle. CDR3 DNA sequence: TGTGCCAGTAGTATAGGACAGGTCGATAATTCACCCCTCCACTTT. Translation: CASSIGQVDNSPLHF.

The chain uses TRBV13 and TRBJ1-2, with a weak D call TRBD1 (6 bases). Germline V lookup: CDR1 PRHDT, CDR2 FYEKMQ (reference sequence). The CDR3 extends over 16 amino acids. Trimming removed 2 bases from V and 1 base from J, with 14 bases in between. The CDR3 is CASSLIGQILNYGYTF. DNA of the CDR3: TGTGCCAGCAGCTTAATCGGACAGATACTTAACTATGGCTACACCTTC.

This clone turned up a few times. The junction and the germline gene differ at one end; a read error may be behind it. The V call is TRBV29-1, the J call TRBJ2-1; 8 bases match TRBD2. The CDR3 runs to 12 residues. Germline CDR1 and CDR2: SQVTM and ANQGSEA. The CDR3 DNA reads as TGTGCTAGCGGGCGAATTAACAATGAGCAGTTCTTC. Translated, it gives CASGRINNEQFF.

The chain has TRBV6-6 and TRBJ2-5; TRBD2 is a possible D gene (6 bases). V lost 6 bases, J lost 2 bases, and 10 bases lay in between. This CDR3 contains 13 residues. CDR1 is MNHNY and CDR2 is SVGAGI in the germline V gene (reference sequence). Here the CDR3 DNA reads TGTGCCAGCAGGCCTAGCGCACAAGAGACCCAGTACTTC. This sequence encodes CASRPSAQETQYF.

CDR3 nucleotide sequence: TGTGCCAGTACGGTTACGACAGGGGGCAAGAATGAGCAGTTCTTC. It codes for CASTVTTGGKNEQFF. The chain combines TRBV19 with TRBJ2-1, with 10 bases that match TRBD1. CDR1 is LNHDA, CDR2 SQIVND, per germline (reference sequence). Trimming removed 7 bases from V and 7 bases from J; junction bases left unmatched: 10. The CDR3 length is 15 residues.

The CDR3 region has the DNA TGTGCCAGCAGCGCAGAGGTGCCAGATACGCAGTATTTT. As protein: CASSAEVPDTQYF. This chain links TRBV9 with TRBJ2-3, with no clear D. Germline assignment: CDR1 SGDLS and CDR2 YYNGEE. The CDR3 is 13 residues long. V lost 3 bases, J lost 4 bases, and 9 bases lay in between.

The rearrangement links TRBV29-1 to TRBJ1-5; TRBD1 matches 8 bases. CDR1 and CDR2 (germline): SQVTM, ANQGSEA. The V and J ends lost 1 base and 3 bases, in that order; junction bases with no gene match: 2. The CDR3 length is 14 residues. The DNA for the CDR3 is TGCAGCGTTGAAGGTCAGGGGGCCAATCAGCCCCAGCATTTT. This encodes CSVEGQGANQPQHF. The variable domain in full, with the rest retrieved from reference TRBV29-1 and TRBJ1-5, is SAVISQKPSRDICQRGTSLTIQCQVDSQVTMMFWYRQQPGQSLTLIATANQGSEATYESGFVIDKFPISRPNLTFSTLTVSNMSPEDSSIYLCSVEGQGANQPQHFGDGTRLSIL.

The chain recombines TRBV7-9 with TRBJ2-7; D is undetermined. Germline CDR1 SEHNR, CDR2 FQNEAQ (reference sequence). The CDR3 totals 14 residues. The V end was cut by 3 bases, the J end by 3 bases, with 12 bases between. The CDR3 region is CASSFLDKNYEQYF. The CDR3 DNA is TGTGCCAGCAGCTTTCTCGACAAGAACTACGAGCAGTACTTC. The full variable domain, completed using reference TRBV7-9 and TRBJ2-7, is DTGVSQNPRHKITKRGQNVTFRCDPISEHNRLYWYRQTLGQGPEFLTYFQNEAQLEKSRLLSDRFSAERPKGSFSTLEIQRTEQGDSAMYLCASSFLDKNYEQYFGPGTRLTVT.

The V and J genes are TRBV9 and TRBJ1-6; TRBD1 might be the D (6 bases). Between the trimmed V and J ends, which lost 4 bases and 6 bases, there was a span of 14 bases. The CDR3 contains 15 residues. Looked up from germline, CDR1 is SGDLS and CDR2 is YYNGEE. The CDR3 sequence is CASSTRTDSNSPLHF. The CDR3, as DNA: TGTGCCAGCAGCACCAGGACAGATTCTAATTCACCCCTCCACTTT.

The chain has TRBV7-8 and TRBJ1-5; 7 bases map to TRBD1. Germline V gives CDR1 SGHVS, CDR2 FQNEAQ. The CDR3 has 18 residues. J lost 0 bases, V lost 9 bases, and 17 bases had no gene match. The CDR3 DNA reads TGTGCCAGTACCCTGGGCAGGGGGAAGACATATAGCAATCAGCCCCAGCATTTT. Its translation: CASTLGRGKTYSNQPQHF.

The chain links TRBV10-2 to TRBJ1-1, with a tentative D call TRBD1 (5 bases). This CDR3 region has 14 residues. V lost 7 bases and J lost 2, with 14 bases in between. Germline V gives CDR1 WSHSY, CDR2 SAAADI. The CDR3 loop reads CASNLAGVNTEAFF. CDR3 DNA: TGCGCCAGCAACCTTGCGGGGGTAAACACTGAAGCTTTCTTT.

The chain has TRBV5-1 and TRBJ2-3; 7 nucleotides match TRBD1. With V trimmed by 3 bases and J by 2 bases, 3 bases remained unmatched. The germline V gene has CDR1 SGHRS and CDR2 YFSETQ. The CDR3 length is 14 residues. CDR3 amino acids: CASSSGQATDTQYF. The CDR3 nucleotides read TGCGCCAGCAGCTCTGGACAGGCCACAGATACGCAGTATTTT. Looking up the rest from reference TRBV5-1 and TRBJ2-3 gives the full variable domain: KAGVTQTPRYLIKTRGQQVTLSCSPISGHRSVSWYQQTPGQGLQFLFEYFSETQRNKGNFPGRFSGRQFSNSRSEMNVSTLELGDSALYLCASSSGQATDTQYFGPGTRLTVL.

The rearrangement joins TRBV5-1 to TRBJ2-7; 8 nucleotides align to TRBD2. J was trimmed by 3 bases and V by 0 bases; bases with no gene match: 5. Germline values: CDR1 SGHRS, CDR2 YFSETQ. This CDR3 region has 15 residues. In DNA, the CDR3 is TGCGCCAGCAGCTTGGCAGCGGGAGAGGGCTACGAGCAGTACTTC. This gives the protein CASSLAAGEGYEQYF.

The chain combines TRBV6-6 with TRBJ1-5, with D possibly being TRBD1 (5 bases). The V and J ends lost 2 bases and 6 bases respectively, with 17 bases between them. The V gene's germline CDR1 is MNHNY and CDR2 SVGAGI (reference sequence). The CDR3 loop spans 16 amino acids. The CDR3 DNA sequence: TGTGCCAGCAGTTACACCCACACAGGCGTGGGTCAGCCCCAGCATTTT. Encoded protein: CASSYTHTGVGQPQHF.

The chain links TRBV5-1 to TRBJ2-1, with 8 nucleotides matching TRBD2. Germline values: CDR1 SGHRS, CDR2 YFSETQ. The CDR3 is 16 amino acids. The J segment lost 2 bases and the V segment lost 4 bases, leaving 8 bases of the junction unmatched. The CDR3 region is CASSEPTSGAYNEQFF. CDR3 nucleotides: TGCGCCAGCAGCGAACCTACTAGCGGCGCCTACAATGAGCAGTTCTTC.

A few counts support this clone. This chain connects TRBV9 to TRBJ1-1; TRBD1 agrees at 8 bases. This CDR3 region has 14 residues. CDR1 is SGDLS, CDR2 YYNGEE, per germline. V dropped 0 bases and J dropped 4; count of bases not matched to a gene: 2. CDR3 amino acids: CASSVDTGGTEAFF. The CDR3 bases are TGTGCCAGCAGCGTAGACACAGGGGGCACTGAAGCTTTCTTT.

This clone has only a few counts. The CDR3 DNA sequence: TGTGCCAGCAGCCCGCTAGCGGGAGGGGGCTCTGGGGCCAACGTCCTGACTTTC. It codes for CASSPLAGGGSGANVLTF. J is TRBJ2-6 and V is TRBV4-2; 12 bases map to TRBD2. CDR1 and CDR2 (germline): LGHNA, YNFKEQ. The CDR3 length is 18 residues. Trimming cost V 4 bases and J 0 bases; bases outside gene matches: 4.

The chain joins TRBV30 to TRBJ1-6; 11 nucleotides agree with TRBD1. The V segment lost 3 bases and the J segment 7 bases; nucleotides outside the gene matches: 8. The CDR3 is 16 residues long. Germline-derived CDR1 and CDR2 are GTSNPN and SVGIG (reference sequence). Here the CDR3 DNA reads TGTGCCTGGAGATCCACGGACAGGGGGCGAAATTCACCCCTCCACTTT. Protein product: CAWRSTDRGRNSPLHF.

This chain joins TRBV19 and TRBJ1-2; D is unresolved. This CDR3 region has 17 residues. Germline assignment: CDR1 LNHDA and CDR2 SQIVND (reference sequence). The V end was cut by 0 bases, the J end by 2 bases, with 16 bases between. This CDR3 is CASSIDLRGRANYGYTF. CDR3 sequence (DNA): TGTGCCAGTAGTATAGATCTACGAGGCCGAGCGAACTATGGCTACACCTTC.

V gene TRBV12-3 or TRBV12-4 combines with J gene TRBJ1-6; no clear D gene. The CDR3 has 13 amino acids. Trimming removed 5 bases at V and 11 bases at J, with 13 bases between. The CDR3 spells CASSPFPYAPLHF. CDR3 DNA: TGTGCCAGCAGTCCATTCCCCTATGCACCCCTCCACTTT.

The chain employs TRBV11-2 and TRBJ1-1; no reliable D call. CDR1 is SGHAT, CDR2 FQNNGV, per germline. Trimming shortened V by 2 bases and J by 7 bases, and 8 bases separated the two germline ends. This CDR3 region has 12 residues. The CDR3 sequence is CASSLLSGEAFF. CDR3 in DNA: TGTGCCAGCAGCTTACTTTCGGGTGAAGCTTTCTTT.

V usage is TRBV27 and J usage is TRBJ2-7; 9 positions match TRBD1. The germline gives CDR1 MNHEY, CDR2 SMNVEV (reference sequence). V dropped 6 bases and J dropped 2; count of bases not matched to a gene: 5. The CDR3 consists of 14 residues. The CDR3 DNA sequence: TGTGCCAGCAGGCTCGGGACAGGGCCCTACGAGCAGTACTTC. Translating gives CASRLGTGPYEQYF.

V usage is TRBV27 and J usage is TRBJ2-1; 10 nucleotides align to TRBD1. CDR1 and CDR2 from the germline V gene are MNHEY and SMNVEV (reference sequence). The ends lost 6 bases at V and 5 bases at J; junction bases unmatched: 10. This CDR3 region has 16 residues. The chain's CDR3 is CASRPFWTGGNNEQFF. The CDR3 bases are TGTGCCAGCAGACCTTTTTGGACAGGGGGAAACAATGAGCAGTTCTTC.